The entry below describes one TCR beta chain. Repertoires were generated with immunoSEQ multiplex PCR, while TCRdb's copy carries only in-frame clones and drops some. In the table there are 35,000 to 45,000 clones, about nine tenths of which are singletons. This sample is part of a study of T cells in localized non-small cell lung cancer. The sample was peripheral blood, taken before any cancer treatment. The TCR originated in a female donor of 60 years or more with stage I squamous cell lung carcinoma.

The CDR3 region is CASRWTGSGTNEKLFF. The CDR3 DNA reads as TGCGCCAGCAGATGGACAGGGTCGGGGACTAATGAAAAACTGTTTTTT. The chain has TRBV5-1 and TRBJ1-4; 8 bases line up with TRBD1. The CDR3 contains 16 residues. The trim removed 5 bases at V and 2 bases at J, leaving 8 bases unmatched. Looked up from germline, CDR1 is SGHRS and CDR2 is YFSETQ.